These 32 T cell receptor beta chains came from one sample sequenced in a study of blood T cells in healthy people across ages. Primed by a sample-barcoded 5' primer and a J-beta primer mix, a second PCR proceeded for about 6 to 11 cycles. Each CDR3 protein is one row after TCRdb ran MiXCR on the 5' RACE reads. The table lists about 840,000 distinct CDR3 sequences, about 27% of them singletons. The data were also submitted as part of a second study, on T cells of mothers and their children.

Material for sequencing was blood. The source of these receptors is a woman aged 40 to 50 in good health.

The rearrangement uses TRBV2 and TRBJ2-3, with D possibly being TRBD1 (6 bases). CDR1 and CDR2 (germline): SNHLY, FYNNEI. The length of the CDR3 is 13 residues. Between the trimmed V and J ends, which lost 4 bases and 6 bases, there was a span of 11 bases. The CDR3 region is CASSAQQGDTQYF. The DNA of the CDR3 is TGTGCCAGCAGTGCCCAGCAGGGGGATACGCAGTATTTT.

The chain is built from TRBV3-1 and TRBJ2-1; 13 bases fit TRBD2. The CDR3 sequence is 14 residues long. Germline loops: CDR1 LGHDT, CDR2 YNNKEL (reference sequence). V was clipped by 4 bases and J by 15 bases; unmatched bases: 9. The chain's CDR3 is CASSPTSGGPSTFF. The CDR3 nucleotides are TGTGCCAGCAGCCCGACTAGCGGGGGGCCATCTACGTTCTTC.

Concerning this clonotype itself: This may come from a read error, since a much larger clone is one base off. V gene TRBV2 combines with J gene TRBJ2-7; the match to TRBD1 covers 11 bases. The germline CDR1 and CDR2 sequences are SNHLY and FYNNEI. V dropped 8 bases and J dropped 5; count of bases not matched to a gene: 8. This CDR3 contains 14 residues. CDR3 region: CASLLGQGADEQYF. DNA for the CDR3: TGTGCCAGCCTGCTAGGACAGGGGGCCGACGAGCAGTACTTC.

This chain joins TRBV5-1 and TRBJ2-1; TRBD2 matches 9 bases. The CDR3 spans 17 residues. The J segment lost 5 bases and the V segment lost 3 bases, leaving 12 bases of the junction unmatched. CDR1 and CDR2 (germline): SGHRS, YFSETQ. CDR3 nucleotides: TGCGCCAGCAGCTGGGCCGTGGCGCGGGGGGGCAACAATGAGCAGTTCTTC. Residues: CASSWAVARGGNNEQFF.

Concerning this clonotype: This sequence may be a read error, since a much larger clone differs from it by one base. The chain uses TRBV20-1 and TRBJ1-4, with a possible D match to TRBD1 (5 bases). Per the germline V gene, CDR1 is DFQATT and CDR2 is SNEGSKA (reference sequence). This CDR3 has 15 amino acids. CDR3 coding DNA: TGCAGTGCTAGAGTATTTGGTGTAGGGGATGAAGAACTGTTTTTT. This sequence encodes CSARVFGVGDEELFF.

This clonotype showed up just a few times. J is TRBJ2-1 and V is TRBV28; 11 nucleotides line up with TRBD2. CDR1 and CDR2 (germline): MDHEN, SYDVKM. This CDR3 spans 17 amino acids. The V and J ends lost 5 bases and 6 bases, in that order; junction bases with no gene match: 12. The CDR3 DNA reads as TGTGCCAGCAGTCCCCAGCAGCTAGCGGGGGGCCCCAATGAGCAGTTCTTC. As protein: CASSPQQLAGGPNEQFF. Full variable domain (outside the CDR3, taken from reference TRBV28 and TRBJ2-1): DVKVTQSSRYLVKRTGEKVFLECVQDMDHENMFWYRQDPGLGLRLIYFSYDVKMKEKGDIPEGYSVSREKKERFSLILESASTNQTSMYLCASSPQQLAGGPNEQFFGPGTRLTVL.

The rearrangement joins TRBV20-1 to TRBJ2-5; no clear D. Trimming left V 6 bases short and J 3 bases short, with 8 bases between. Germline loops: CDR1 DFQATT, CDR2 SNEGSKA (reference sequence). There are 11 residues in the CDR3. The CDR3 reads CSALQKETQYF. The CDR3 coding sequence is TGCAGTGCCCTTCAGAAAGAGACCCAGTACTTC.

This clonotype was picked up a small number of times. The V gene is TRBV28, the J gene TRBJ1-4; TRBD1 matches 7 bases. Germline loops: CDR1 MDHEN, CDR2 SYDVKM. This CDR3 spans 15 amino acids. With 4 bases clipped from V and 8 bases from J, the junction kept 10 bases outside the gene matches. CDR3 sequence reads: CASSWPIQGGEKLFF. In DNA, the CDR3 is TGTGCCAGCAGTTGGCCCATCCAGGGGGGGGAAAAACTGTTTTTT.

This chain uses TRBV30 with TRBJ2-7; 8 nucleotides agree with TRBD2. Germline CDR1 is GTSNPN and CDR2 is SVGIG (reference sequence). The CDR3 has 15 residues. Trimming cost V 3 bases and J 7 bases; bases outside gene matches: 14. CDR3 DNA: TGTGCCTGGAGCGGGGGGGCCCACCTTTACAATGAGCAGTACTTC. This codes for CAWSGGAHLYNEQYF.

The chain has TRBV7-2 and TRBJ2-5; 7 bases line up with TRBD2. The CDR3 is 13 residues long. J lost 6 bases, V lost 3 bases, and 4 bases had no gene match. Germline-derived CDR1 and CDR2 are SGHTA and FQGNSA. CDR3 sequence: CASSFERGQTQYF. In nucleotides, the CDR3 is TGTGCCAGCAGCTTTGAGCGGGGCCAGACCCAGTACTTC.

The chain combines TRBV28 with TRBJ2-6; possibly TRBD1 or TRBD2 for D (5 bases each). This CDR3 has 14 amino acids. Germline lookup yields CDR1 MDHEN and CDR2 SYDVKM. Trimming shortened V by 6 bases and J by 0 bases, and 6 bases separated the two germline ends. CDR3 region: CASRGTSGANVLTF. The DNA for the CDR3 is TGTGCCAGCAGAGGGACCTCTGGGGCCAACGTCCTGACTTTC.

The chain carries TRBV4-3 and TRBJ1-1; D unclear. This CDR3 comprises 15 residues. CDR1 is LGHNA and CDR2 is YSLEER in the germline V gene. With 1 base removed from V and 1 base from J, the gap between germline ends came to 10 bases. The CDR3 coding sequence is TGCGCCAGCAGCCAAGTTAGGTTTACGAACACTGAAGCTTTCTTT. It yields the protein CASSQVRFTNTEAFF.

This clonotype has a count of ten or more. The chain combines TRBV6-6 with TRBJ1-5, with unresolved D. The germline V gene encodes CDR1 MNHNY and CDR2 SVGAGI (reference sequence). The CDR3 loop spans 13 amino acids. Trimming stripped 8 bases from V and 5 bases from J, with 13 bases between. The CDR3 nucleotides read TGTGCCAGCTCTCCCGGCACGTATCAGCCCCAGCATTTT. It translates to CASSPGTYQPQHF.

A few counts support this clonotype. The rearrangement uses TRBV20-1 and TRBJ1-2; 9 bases are a match to TRBD1. CDR3 length: 15 amino acids. The J segment lost 2 bases and the V segment lost 4 bases, leaving 8 bases of the junction unmatched. Germline CDR1 is DFQATT and CDR2 is SNEGSKA (reference sequence). The CDR3 spells CSAIPLQGANYGYTF. In DNA, the CDR3 is TGCAGTGCTATTCCCCTACAGGGGGCGAACTATGGCTACACCTTC.

In this sample, this clonotype turned up a few times. V and J are TRBV5-5 and TRBJ2-3; D possibly corresponds to TRBD1 (6 bases). The germline gives CDR1 SGHKS, CDR2 YYEKEE (reference sequence). The CDR3 is 17 residues long. V dropped 4 bases and J dropped 2 bases, with 20 bases sitting between them. CDR3: CASSPQGSSKVTDTQYF. CDR3 sequence (DNA): TGTGCCAGCAGCCCTCAGGGGTCCTCGAAAGTCACAGATACGCAGTATTTT.

The V and J genes are TRBV5-1 and TRBJ2-6; D unresolved. CDR3 length equals 14 residues. The V gene lost 8 bases and the J gene lost 0 bases, with 9 bases spanning the gap. CDR1 SGHRS and CDR2 YFSETQ come from the germline V gene. CDR3 region: CASRANSGANVLTF. As DNA, the CDR3 is TGCGCCAGTAGAGCAAACTCTGGGGCCAACGTCCTGACTTTC.

The chain joins TRBV29-1 to TRBJ2-4; TRBD1 might be the D (6 bases). The DNA matches TRBJ2-7 better at its end, which makes the J call doubtful. The germline V gene has CDR1 SQVTM and CDR2 ANQGSEA. The CDR3 is made up of 13 amino acids. This CDR3 reads CSVARDNSYEQYF. Here the CDR3 DNA reads TGCAGCGTTGCCCGGGACAATTCCTACGAGCAGTACTTC.

This clonotype was seen ten or more times. The chain employs TRBV29-1 and TRBJ2-6; tentatively, D is TRBD2 (6 bases). Trimming removed 7 bases at V and 1 base at J, with 14 bases between. The germline CDR1 and CDR2 sequences are SQVTM and ANQGSEA. The CDR3 has 15 residues. The CDR3 region is CSALGGNSGANVLTF. In DNA, the CDR3 is TGCAGCGCCCTGGGCGGGAATTCTGGGGCCAACGTCCTGACTTTC.

This chain connects TRBV11-3 to TRBJ2-5; D tentatively fits TRBD1 or TRBD2 (7 bases each). Per the germline V gene, CDR1 is SGHNT and CDR2 is YENEEA. The CDR3 contains 17 residues. V shed 2 bases and J shed 4 bases, with 20 bases lying between them. Written as DNA, the CDR3 is TGTGCCAGCAGCTTAATCCCGGGACAGCGCGGGGGAGAGACCCAGTACTTC. The encoded protein is CASSLIPGQRGGETQYF.

This clonotype has more than one count but fewer than ten. This chain links TRBV29-1 with TRBJ2-2; TRBD1 might be the D (5 bases). This CDR3 is built from 14 residues. From germline, CDR1 is SQVTM and CDR2 ANQGSEA. The germline V and J ends were trimmed by 5 bases and 2 bases, with 12 bases remaining between them. In DNA form, the CDR3 reads TGCAGCGTTCAGGGCCGTGATAACACCGGGGAGCTGTTTTTT. Protein: CSVQGRDNTGELFF.

The gene calls are TRBV4-1 and TRBJ2-7; D is unclear. The germline CDR1 and CDR2 sequences are MGHRA and YSYEKL. Trimming stripped 2 bases from V and 5 bases from J, with 22 bases between. CDR3 size: 17 residues. CDR3 nucleotide sequence: TGCGCCAGCAGCCAACTTTTACCGCTTGGGCCGAAGGACGAGCAGTACTTC. Its translation is CASSQLLPLGPKDEQYF.

Remarks on this clonotype: A read error may be the cause here, since a much bigger clone is one base away. The chain has TRBV29-1 and TRBJ2-6; D is ambiguous. Germline lookup yields CDR1 SQVTM and CDR2 ANQGSEA. The CDR3 is 14 residues long. This CDR3 is CSVAVSSGTNVLTF. CDR3 nucleotide sequence: TGCAGCGTTGCGGTGAGCTCTGGGACCAACGTCCTGACTTTC.

This clonotype was detected only a few times. This sequence joins TRBV11-2 and TRBJ2-5, with 7 nucleotides matching TRBD2. With V trimmed by 1 base and J by 4 bases, 9 bases remained unmatched. The length of the CDR3 is 16 residues. Germline values: CDR1 SGHAT, CDR2 FQNNGV. The CDR3 is CASSLGTGGFLETQYF. The CDR3 DNA reads as TGTGCCAGCAGCTTAGGAACGGGGGGTTTTCTAGAGACCCAGTACTTC.

The table lists this clonotype with many counts. The chain uses TRBV20-1 and TRBJ2-7, with TRBD2 identical over 10 bases. CDR1 and CDR2 from the germline V gene are DFQATT and SNEGSKA (reference sequence). V was pared by 5 bases and J by 2 bases, with 6 bases of the junction left unmatched. The CDR3 has 14 residues. The DNA of the CDR3 is TGCAGTGCTCCCAGGACTAGCGGTGCCTACGAGCAGTACTTC. Translating gives CSAPRTSGAYEQYF.

The chain links TRBV7-9 to TRBJ2-1, with 9 bases matching TRBD1. The junction had 4 bases not matched to a gene; V was cut back by 7 bases and J by 0 bases. In germline, CDR1 is SEHNR, CDR2 FQNEAQ (reference sequence). CDR3 length: 15 residues. CDR3: CASIPDRGSYNEQFF. The CDR3 nucleotides are TGTGCCAGCATCCCGGACAGGGGCTCCTACAATGAGCAGTTCTTC.

The chain's CDR3 is CASSVAGLASLETQYF. The CDR3 region has the DNA TGTGCCAGCAGCGTAGCCGGACTAGCGAGTCTAGAGACCCAGTACTTC. V is TRBV9 and J is TRBJ2-5; TRBD2 agrees at 9 bases. CDR1 is SGDLS and CDR2 is YYNGEE in the germline V gene. This CDR3 comprises 16 residues. V shed 0 bases and J 4 bases; nucleotides not matched to a gene: 7.

This clonotype was detected only a few times. The rearrangement joins TRBV6-5 to TRBJ2-2; D remains ambiguous. The V end lost 4 bases, the J end lost 3 bases, and 15 bases lay between the germline ends. Looked up from germline, CDR1 is MNHEY and CDR2 is SVGAGI. This CDR3 contains 16 residues. The CDR3 region is CASSWVRPDHTGELFF. The DNA for the CDR3 is TGTGCCAGCAGTTGGGTTCGCCCGGACCACACCGGGGAGCTGTTTTTT.

In this sample, this clonotype turned up a few times. A read error may be the cause here, since a much bigger clone is one base away. The chain is built from TRBV7-2 and TRBJ2-7; 14 positions match TRBD2. Germline CDR1 reads SGHTA; CDR2 reads FQGNSA. Trimming cost V 5 bases and J 2 bases; bases outside gene matches: 8. This CDR3 spans 17 amino acids. The CDR3 sequence: CASSPLTSGGAPYEQYF. CDR3 in DNA: TGTGCCAGCAGCCCCTTGACTAGCGGGGGGGCTCCCTACGAGCAGTACTTC.

This clonotype was seen ten or more times. The chain combines TRBV15 with TRBJ1-2; D is undetermined. Trimming pared 6 bases from V and 4 bases from J, leaving 12 bases between. In germline, CDR1 is LNHNV, CDR2 YYDKDF (reference sequence). The CDR3 extends over 13 amino acids. This CDR3 reads CATSQSQSYGYTF. The CDR3 nucleotides read TGTGCCACCAGTCAATCGCAGAGCTATGGCTACACCTTC.

At least ten counts were recorded for this clonotype. V usage is TRBV20-1 and J usage is TRBJ1-1; 12 bases map to TRBD1. Trimming took 5 bases from V and 3 from J; bases not matched to a gene: 7. Germline V gene lookup returns CDR1 DFQATT and CDR2 SNEGSKA (reference sequence). The CDR3 runs 15 residues. CDR3 protein: CSAAGTGGFDTEAFF. CDR3 coding DNA: TGCAGTGCTGCCGGGACAGGGGGCTTTGACACTGAAGCTTTCTTT.

This clonotype showed up just a few times. The chain recombines TRBV7-9 with TRBJ2-7, with 7 bases lining up with TRBD1. The trim removed 4 bases at V and 4 bases at J, leaving 16 bases unmatched. This CDR3 has 17 amino acids. Germline loops: CDR1 SEHNR, CDR2 FQNEAQ (reference sequence). Here the CDR3 reads CASSSPAREGGSYEQYF. DNA for the CDR3: TGTGCCAGCAGCTCTCCGGCTAGGGAAGGGGGCAGTTACGAGCAGTACTTC. The entire variable domain, with the rest obtained from reference TRBV7-9 and TRBJ2-7, is as follows: DTGVSQNPRHKITKRGQNVTFRCDPISEHNRLYWYRQTLGQGPEFLTYFQNEAQLEKSRLLSDRFSAERPKGSFSTLEIQRTEQGDSAMYLCASSSPAREGGSYEQYFGPGTRLTVT.

V usage is TRBV5-1 and J usage is TRBJ1-1, with unresolved D. Trimming removed 0 bases at V and 6 bases at J, with 9 bases between. The CDR3 is made up of 13 amino acids. Germline V CDR1 and CDR2: SGHRS, YFSETQ. Written as DNA, the CDR3 is TGCGCCAGCAGCTTGGCCCAAGGGCCTGAAGCTTTCTTT. This translates into CASSLAQGPEAFF.